This T cell receptor beta chain was documented in a study of molecular identifiers for immune sequencing clone quantification. Libraries of bulk TCR were made by previously described methods (with listed TCR primers). TCRdb reprocessed the PCR reads via MiXCR and lists one record per CDR3 protein. The sample carries about 500,000 distinct CDR3 sequences, 20% to 25% recorded once. The CDR3 loop spans 12 amino acids. Per germline, CDR1 MNHEY and CDR2 SVGEGT. V was clipped by 6 bases and J by 6 bases, with 11 bases between them. This TCR was sampled from a human donor in good health. Some libraries in this study had Jurkat cell RNA spiked in. Sequenced material: naive CD8+ T cells from blood, with Jurkat cell RNA spiked in. Subset meaning: FACS-sorted CD8+CD4-CCR7+CD45RA+ naive T cells. The chain has TRBV6-2 or TRBV6-3 and TRBJ1-2; unclear D gene. The CDR3 loop reads CASRLARDGYTF. In nucleotides, the CDR3 is TGTGCCAGCAGATTGGCGAGAGATGGCTACACCTTC.